There are many counts of the clone carrying this TCR beta chain. In TCRdb, the RT-PCR reads were re-called with MiXCR into one record per CDR3 protein. The top ten hold roughly 7% of the sample, which has hundreds of thousands of distinct CDR3 sequences, 15% to 20% seen once. This record belongs to a study of patients and donors after allogeneic stem cell transplantation. The length of the CDR3 is 13 residues. The V end lost 0 bases, the J end lost 4 bases, and 7 bases lay between the germline ends. The germline V gene encodes CDR1 LGHNA and CDR2 YSLEER. The sample consisted of blood, either unsorted or a sorted T cell fraction (not recorded which). The gene calls are TRBV4-3 and TRBJ2-7; a weak D match, TRBD2 (5 bases). The sequence derives from a human donor who was either an allogeneic HSCT recipient or a stem cell or donor lymphocyte infusion donor (not recorded which). It is not recorded whose cells these are; they may come from a transplant donor. In DNA form, the CDR3 reads TGCGCCAGCAGCCAAGATCGGGGATACGAGCAGTACTTC. This sequence encodes CASSQDRGYEQYF.